Following are 27 T cell receptor beta chains from one sample sequenced in a study of blood T cell repertoires in COVID-19. Some clones are missing from TCRdb's copy, which holds only in-frame ones; the method was immunoSEQ multiplex PCR. In the table there are under 400,000 clones, 90% of which are singletons. Sequenced material: peripheral blood. These receptors originate from a woman aged 25-40 years with COVID-19, enrolled during active disease.

The rearrangement joins TRBV10-1 to TRBJ2-7; 8 nucleotides line up with TRBD2. The CDR3 spans 15 residues. CDR1 WNHNN and CDR2 SYGVQD come from the germline V gene (reference sequence). V gave up 3 bases and J gave up 3 bases; unmatched junction bases: 7. The CDR3 coding sequence is TGCGCCAGCAGTGAATCCACGAGCGGGGGCTACGAGCAGTACTTC. It codes for CASSESTSGGYEQYF.

This chain connects TRBV19 to TRBJ1-1, with 10 nucleotides matching TRBD1. The germline gives CDR1 LNHDA, CDR2 SQIVND (reference sequence). This CDR3 has 17 amino acids. After removal of 5 bases from V and 0 bases from J, the junction contained 9 bases not matched to a gene. CDR3 region: CASSSRTGGRVNTEAFF. The CDR3 DNA is TGTGCCAGTAGTTCCCGGACAGGGGGAAGAGTGAACACTGAAGCTTTCTTT.

The chain combines TRBV5-8 with TRBJ2-7; tentatively, D is TRBD2 (5 bases). The V gene's germline CDR1 is SGHTS and CDR2 YDEGEE. This CDR3 region has 12 residues. The V end lost 7 bases, the J end lost 2 bases, and 10 bases lay between the germline ends. The CDR3 region has the DNA TGTGCCAGCGTTAGAGGGCCCTACGAGCAGTACTTC. Protein sequence: CASVRGPYEQYF.

This clone was seen a single time. The chain combines TRBV9 with TRBJ2-3; 15 nucleotides line up with TRBD2. This CDR3 region has 16 residues. Per the germline V gene, CDR1 is SGDLS and CDR2 is YYNGEE. V shed 2 bases, J shed 4 bases, and the junction held 2 bases outside the gene matches. CDR3 residues: CASSVGTSGRSDTQYF. The CDR3 DNA sequence: TGTGCCAGCAGCGTCGGGACTAGCGGGAGGTCAGATACGCAGTATTTT.

This clone was seen just once. The chain is built from TRBV19 and TRBJ2-7; 11 bases fit TRBD2. The junction had 3 bases not matched to a gene; V was cut back by 3 bases and J by 5 bases. Germline V gene sequence: CDR1 LNHDA, CDR2 SQIVND (reference sequence). The CDR3 loop spans 14 amino acids. In DNA, the CDR3 is TGTGCCAGTAGTATCACTAGCGGGAGCCACGAGCAGTACTTC. The encoded protein is CASSITSGSHEQYF.

The J gene is TRBJ2-7, the V gene TRBV28, with a tentative D call TRBD2 (6 bases). Germline CDR1 reads MDHEN; CDR2 reads SYDVKM. CDR3 length: 18 amino acids. Trimming shortened V by 5 bases and J by 5 bases, and 28 bases separated the two germline ends. The CDR3 here is CASSSGPGTYGLGDEQYF. Written as DNA, the CDR3 is TGTGCCAGCAGTAGCGGGCCAGGGACCTACGGCCTAGGCGACGAGCAGTACTTC.

The V call is TRBV5-6, the J call TRBJ1-1; possibly TRBD1 for D (6 bases). Germline assignment: CDR1 SGHDT and CDR2 YYEEEE. Deletions cut 0 bases from V and 6 bases from J, with 12 bases between. The length of the CDR3 is 14 residues. The CDR3 DNA reads as TGTGCCAGCAGCTTGGTTAAGGGGGGGTCTGAAGCTTTCTTT. It specifies CASSLVKGGSEAFF.

The J gene is TRBJ2-1, the V gene TRBV10-2, with 8 nucleotides matching TRBD2. The CDR3 is made up of 14 amino acids. V shed 8 bases, J shed 5 bases, and the junction held 8 bases outside the gene matches. The V gene's germline CDR1 is WSHSY and CDR2 SAAADI. The CDR3 DNA reads TGCGCCAGCTTGCCGGGAGGGTCTAACAATGAGCAGTTCTTC. It encodes CASLPGGSNNEQFF.

The V call is TRBV27, the J call TRBJ1-4; D possibly corresponds to TRBD1 (5 bases). Germline-derived CDR1 and CDR2 are MNHEY and SMNVEV (reference sequence). Deletions cut 8 bases from V and 2 bases from J, with 12 bases between. The CDR3 loop spans 14 amino acids. The CDR3 loop reads CASRLGGTNEKLFF. In DNA, the CDR3 is TGTGCCAGCCGACTGGGGGGGACTAATGAAAAACTGTTTTTT.

The sample holds a few counts of this clone. The J gene is TRBJ1-1, the V gene TRBV29-1, with D unresolved. CDR1 and CDR2 (germline): SQVTM, ANQGSEA. Trimming removed 1 base from V and 0 bases from J, with 9 bases in between. The CDR3 runs 14 residues. Here the CDR3 DNA reads TGCAGCGTTGAAGGCGGGAGGATGAACACTGAAGCTTTCTTT. As protein: CSVEGGRMNTEAFF.

This sequence joins TRBV3-1 (or the pseudogene TRBV3-2) and TRBJ1-1, with 8 bases identical to TRBD1. The CDR3 consists of 15 residues. Germline-derived CDR1 and CDR2 are LGHDT and YNNKEL (reference sequence). The trim removed 0 bases at V and 2 bases at J, leaving 2 bases unmatched. DNA for the CDR3: TGTGCCAGCAGCCAAGATGACAGGGGAAACACTGAAGCTTTCTTT. It codes for CASSQDDRGNTEAFF.

V is TRBV12-5 and J is TRBJ2-2, with D maybe TRBD2 (5 bases). CDR3 length equals 16 residues. The V and J ends lost 1 base and 1 base respectively, with 10 bases between them. Looked up from germline, CDR1 is LGHNT and CDR2 is FRNRAP. The CDR3 is CASGLGGLLNTGELFF. The CDR3 DNA reads as TGTGCTAGTGGTTTGGGTGGACTTTTGAACACCGGGGAGCTGTTTTTT.

The rearrangement joins TRBV6-5 to TRBJ2-1, with TRBD1 matching over 9 bases. This CDR3 is 14 amino acids long. Germline V gives CDR1 MNHEY, CDR2 SVGAGI. With 4 bases clipped from V and 5 bases from J, the junction kept 3 bases outside the gene matches. CDR3 sequence: CASSFRDRDNEQFF. CDR3 DNA sequence: TGTGCCAGCAGTTTCCGGGACAGGGACAATGAGCAGTTCTTC.

The chain employs TRBV11-2 and TRBJ1-1; TRBD1 matches 8 bases. Germline CDR1 and CDR2: SGHAT and FQNNGV. V was pared by 5 bases and J by 1 base, with 18 bases of the junction left unmatched. CDR3 length: 19 amino acids. Here the CDR3 reads CASSPRAGGTRRTNTEAFF. The CDR3 bases are TGTGCCAGCAGCCCCCGCGCAGGGGGCACGCGGAGAACGAACACTGAAGCTTTCTTT.

This chain links TRBV9 with TRBJ1-3; TRBD1 aligns across 9 bases. The CDR3 is made up of 14 amino acids. Germline loops: CDR1 SGDLS, CDR2 YYNGEE. V was pared by 0 bases and J by 7 bases, with 2 bases of the junction left unmatched. The CDR3: CASSVGTGANTIYF. Here the CDR3 DNA reads TGTGCCAGCAGCGTAGGGACAGGGGCCAACACCATATATTTT.

This sequence joins TRBV1 and TRBJ2-5; the DNA was not used to check the table's D call, TRBD2. TRBV1 is classified as a pseudogene. The CDR3 length is 20 residues. This chain's CDR3 is CTSSQESKRASGPNQETQYF. CDR3 in DNA: TGCACCAGCAGCCAAGAATCCAAACGGGCTAGCGGTCCGAACCAAGAGACCCAGTACTTC.

The V call is TRBV29-1, the J call TRBJ1-2; D not certain. The CDR3 is 13 amino acids. The ends were cut back, 6 bases at V and 8 bases at J, with 19 bases in the middle. CDR1 is SQVTM, CDR2 ANQGSEA, per germline. CDR3 DNA: TGCAGCGTGCTACCCCCCGGGAGTAACGGCTACACCTTC. It codes for CSVLPPGSNGYTF.

This rearrangement joins TRBV3-1 (or the pseudogene TRBV3-2) to TRBJ1-4; D gene ambiguous. The germline CDR1 and CDR2 sequences are LGHDT and YNNKEL (reference sequence). Trimming left V 1 base short and J 8 bases short, with 8 bases between. This CDR3 is 13 amino acids long. CDR3 sequence: CASSQGASEKLFF. Written as DNA, the CDR3 is TGTGCCAGCAGCCAAGGGGCATCGGAAAAACTGTTTTTT.

This chain links TRBV27 with TRBJ1-1; 8 bases line up with TRBD1. J lost 1 base, V lost 2 bases, and 9 bases had no gene match. The CDR3 loop spans 17 amino acids. Germline V gene lookup returns CDR1 MNHEY and CDR2 SMNVEV (reference sequence). The CDR3 here is CASSLKAGGNRNTEAFF. DNA for the CDR3: TGTGCCAGCAGTTTAAAGGCAGGGGGCAACCGGAACACTGAAGCTTTCTTT.

The chain employs TRBV10-2 and TRBJ1-1; maybe TRBD1 (6 bases). The germline V gene encodes CDR1 WSHSY and CDR2 SAAADI. This CDR3 is 14 amino acids long. With 6 bases removed from V and 2 bases from J, the gap between germline ends came to 13 bases. The CDR3 reads CASRDTGTNTEAFF. The CDR3 DNA is TGCGCCAGCAGAGATACAGGGACCAACACTGAAGCTTTCTTT.

The chain carries TRBV29-1 and TRBJ1-1; 7 nucleotides agree with TRBD1. There are 14 residues in the CDR3. J gave up 5 bases and V 0 bases, and 6 bases lay outside the gene matches. CDR1 and CDR2 (germline): SQVTM, ANQGSEA. Here the CDR3 reads CSVEDSRGRTEAFF. For the CDR3, the DNA is TGCAGCGTTGAAGACTCCAGGGGGAGGACTGAAGCTTTCTTT.

The chain employs TRBV18 and TRBJ2-3; D might be TRBD1 (7 bases). This CDR3 is built from 19 residues. The germline V gene encodes CDR1 KGHSH and CDR2 LQKENI. Trimming took off 0 bases at V and 5 bases at J, with 24 bases between the two ends. The CDR3 loop reads CASSPPEGDRVAVGDTQYF. For the CDR3, the DNA is TGTGCCAGCTCACCACCGGAAGGCGACAGGGTAGCGGTTGGAGATACGCAGTATTTT.

The V call is TRBV29-1, the J call TRBJ2-1; D possibly corresponds to TRBD2 (5 bases). In germline, CDR1 is SQVTM, CDR2 ANQGSEA. V gave up 4 bases and J gave up 9 bases, with 16 bases separating them. The CDR3 is made up of 13 amino acids. CDR3 bases: TGCAGCGTTGTGCATTCGGGATTGGGTGAGCAGTTCTTC. Protein sequence: CSVVHSGLGEQFF.

The chain recombines TRBV28 with TRBJ2-7; TRBD2 matches 8 bases. The trim removed 1 base at V and 0 bases at J, leaving 2 bases unmatched. The V gene's germline CDR1 is MDHEN and CDR2 SYDVKM. The CDR3 loop spans 15 amino acids. The CDR3 sequence is CASSLYSGTSYEQYF. The CDR3 DNA reads as TGTGCCAGCAGTTTATATAGCGGGACCTCCTACGAGCAGTACTTC.

This chain connects TRBV15 to TRBJ2-1, with a weak D call TRBD2 (5 bases). V shed 5 bases and J shed 7 bases, with 15 bases lying between them. Germline V gene lookup returns CDR1 LNHNV and CDR2 YYDKDF (reference sequence). The CDR3 contains 14 residues. CDR3 sequence: CATSRRGLGNEQFF. The CDR3 DNA reads TGTGCCACCAGCCGACGGGGATTGGGGAATGAGCAGTTCTTC.

The CDR3 bases are TGTGCCAGCAGTTCTACCGGGACAGGGGAAACAAACGCGAATCAGCCCCAGCATTTT. This translates into CASSSTGTGETNANQPQHF. The chain combines TRBV7-9 with TRBJ1-5; 10 nucleotides align to TRBD1. The CDR3 consists of 19 residues. J lost 4 bases, V lost 6 bases, and 18 bases had no gene match. The germline gives CDR1 SEHNR, CDR2 FQNEAQ (reference sequence). Full variable domain (remainder filled in from reference TRBV7-9 and TRBJ1-5): DTGVSQNPRHKITKRGQNVTFRCDPISEHNRLYWYRQTLGQGPEFLTYFQNEAQLEKSRLLSDRFSAERPKGSFSTLEIQRTEQGDSAMYLCASSSTGTGETNANQPQHFGDGTRLSIL.

V is TRBV5-1 and J is TRBJ2-5; no reliable D call. The CDR3 has 14 amino acids. Germline V gene sequence: CDR1 SGHRS, CDR2 YFSETQ. The germline V and J ends were trimmed by 0 bases and 5 bases, with 11 bases remaining between them. The CDR3 reads CASSLAGSEETQYF. For the CDR3, the DNA is TGCGCCAGCAGCTTGGCCGGCAGCGAGGAGACCCAGTACTTC.